This TCR beta chain was found in a study of T cell repertoires in cytomegalovirus infection. Study overall: Matching HLA type, along with CMV infection, was indicated by public TCR beta signatures.

Each CDR3 protein gets one entry after TCRdb re-called the reads with MiXCR. The sample lists under 150,000 distinct CDR3 sequences; less than 9.5% were seen once. Study-level points and caveats: Cumulative frequency of public TCR beta families picked out carriers of CMV plus the relevant HLA. In two of eight donors, the top clonotype was HLA-C-restricted CMV-specific.

In this sample, this clonotype turned up many times. What it recognizes is unknown. The CDR3 consists of 11 residues. Trimming cost V 9 bases and J 2 bases, with 7 bases left between them. The germline V gene encodes CDR1 MDHEN and CDR2 SYDVKM. The TCR was taken from a human donor in good health (CMV status not recorded). Some clones in this sample may be carry-over from other donors' samples. Material for sequencing was PBMCs. The V and J genes are TRBV28 and TRBJ1-2, with unresolved D. As DNA, the CDR3 is TGTGCCAGTGCGAGGAACTATGGCTACACCTTC. Its protein is CASARNYGYTF.